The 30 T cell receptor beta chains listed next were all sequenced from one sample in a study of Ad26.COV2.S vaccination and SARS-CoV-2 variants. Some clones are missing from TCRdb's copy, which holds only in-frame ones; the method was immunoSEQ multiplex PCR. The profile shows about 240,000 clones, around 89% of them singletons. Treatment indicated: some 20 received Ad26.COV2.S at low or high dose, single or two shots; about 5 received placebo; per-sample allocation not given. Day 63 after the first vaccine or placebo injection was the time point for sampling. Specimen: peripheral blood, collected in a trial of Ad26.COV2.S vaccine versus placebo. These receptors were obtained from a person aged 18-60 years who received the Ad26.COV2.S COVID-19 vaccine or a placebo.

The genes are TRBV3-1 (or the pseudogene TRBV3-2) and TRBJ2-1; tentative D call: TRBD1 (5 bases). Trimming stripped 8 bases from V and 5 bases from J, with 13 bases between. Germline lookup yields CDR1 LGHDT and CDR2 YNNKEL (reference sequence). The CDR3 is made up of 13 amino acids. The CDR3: CASHEDSNNEQFF. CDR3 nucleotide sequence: TGTGCCAGCCACGAAGACAGCAACAATGAGCAGTTCTTC.

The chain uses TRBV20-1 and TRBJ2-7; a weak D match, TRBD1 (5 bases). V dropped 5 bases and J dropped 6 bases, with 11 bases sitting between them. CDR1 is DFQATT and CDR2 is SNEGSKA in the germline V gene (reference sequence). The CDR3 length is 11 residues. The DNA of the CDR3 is TGCAGTGCTTTTAGACAGCCCGAGCAGTACTTC. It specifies CSAFRQPEQYF.

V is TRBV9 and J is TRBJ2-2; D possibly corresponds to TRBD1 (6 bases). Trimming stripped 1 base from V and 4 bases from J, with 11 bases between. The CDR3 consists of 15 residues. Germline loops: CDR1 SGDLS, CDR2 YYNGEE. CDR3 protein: CASSVSGDGTGELFF. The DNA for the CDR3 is TGTGCCAGCAGCGTATCAGGGGACGGCACCGGGGAGCTGTTTTTT. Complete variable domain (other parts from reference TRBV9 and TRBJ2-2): DSGVTQTPKHLITATGQRVTLRCSPRSGDLSVYWYQQSLDQGLQFLIQYYNGEERAKGNILERFSAQQFPDLHSELNLSSLELGDSALYFCASSVSGDGTGELFFGEGSRLTVL.

The CDR3 DNA sequence: TGTGCCAGCAGCTTGGCCGACCAGGCAGGGAAGCTGTTTTTT. Its translation is CASSLADQAGKLFF. The chain recombines TRBV5-5 with TRBJ2-2; D is possibly TRBD1 (5 bases). This CDR3 has 14 residues. V lost 0 bases, J lost 12 bases, and 15 bases lay in between. Germline V gene sequence: CDR1 SGHKS, CDR2 YYEKEE (reference sequence).

CDR3 sequence: CAISEGTDFTDTQYF. The CDR3 DNA follows: TGTGCCATCAGTGAGGGTACTGATTTCACAGATACGCAGTATTTT. The rearrangement joins TRBV10-3 to TRBJ2-3; no clear D. Deletions cut 2 bases from V and 2 bases from J, with 11 bases between. Germline lookup yields CDR1 ENHRY and CDR2 SYGVKD. This CDR3 has 15 amino acids.

This CDR3 is CASSPTAGPGVYEQYF. The CDR3 DNA sequence: TGTGCCAGCAGCCCCACGGCAGGTCCCGGGGTATACGAGCAGTACTTC. The V call is TRBV7-8, the J call TRBJ2-7, with a weak D call TRBD2 (5 bases). V lost 5 bases and J lost 4, with 21 bases in between. Germline-derived CDR1 and CDR2 are SGHVS and FQNEAQ. There are 16 residues in the CDR3.

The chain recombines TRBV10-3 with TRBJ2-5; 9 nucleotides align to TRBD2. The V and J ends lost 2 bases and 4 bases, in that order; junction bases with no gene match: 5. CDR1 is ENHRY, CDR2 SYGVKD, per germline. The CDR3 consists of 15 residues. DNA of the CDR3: TGTGCCATCAGTGAGGGGACTAGCCAGCGAGAGACCCAGTACTTC. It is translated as CAISEGTSQRETQYF.

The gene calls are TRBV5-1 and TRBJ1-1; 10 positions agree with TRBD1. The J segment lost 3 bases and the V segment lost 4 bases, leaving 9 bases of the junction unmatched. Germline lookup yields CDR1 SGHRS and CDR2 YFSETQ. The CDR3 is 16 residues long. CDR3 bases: TGCGCCAGCAGCCCAGGGACAGGGGTCTTGGACACTGAAGCTTTCTTT. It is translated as CASSPGTGVLDTEAFF.

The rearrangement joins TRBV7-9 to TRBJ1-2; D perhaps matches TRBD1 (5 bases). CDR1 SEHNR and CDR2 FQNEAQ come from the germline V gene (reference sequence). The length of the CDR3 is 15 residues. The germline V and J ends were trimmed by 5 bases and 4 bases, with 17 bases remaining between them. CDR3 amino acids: CASSIMGVKGYGYTF. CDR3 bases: TGTGCCAGCAGCATAATGGGGGTGAAGGGCTATGGCTACACCTTC.

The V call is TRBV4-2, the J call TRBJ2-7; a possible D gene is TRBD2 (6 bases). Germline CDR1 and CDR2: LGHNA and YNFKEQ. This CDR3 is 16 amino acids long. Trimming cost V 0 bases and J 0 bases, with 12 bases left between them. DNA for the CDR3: TGTGCCAGCAGCCAAGATGCCCCCGGGAGCTCCTACGAGCAGTACTTC. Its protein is CASSQDAPGSSYEQYF.

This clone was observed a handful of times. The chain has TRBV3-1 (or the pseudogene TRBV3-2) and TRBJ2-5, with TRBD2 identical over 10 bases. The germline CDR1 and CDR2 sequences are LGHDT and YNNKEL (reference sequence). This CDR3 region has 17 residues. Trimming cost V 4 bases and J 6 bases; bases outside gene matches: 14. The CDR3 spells CASSLLGASGRGKTQYF. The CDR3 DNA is TGTGCCAGCAGCCTCCTAGGAGCTAGCGGGAGAGGGAAGACCCAGTACTTC.

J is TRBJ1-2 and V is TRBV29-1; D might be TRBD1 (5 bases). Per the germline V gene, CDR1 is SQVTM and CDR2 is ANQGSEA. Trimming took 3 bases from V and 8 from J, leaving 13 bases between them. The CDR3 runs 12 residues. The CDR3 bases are TGCAGCGTTGATTCTGGGGGGGAAGGCTACACCTTC. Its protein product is CSVDSGGEGYTF.

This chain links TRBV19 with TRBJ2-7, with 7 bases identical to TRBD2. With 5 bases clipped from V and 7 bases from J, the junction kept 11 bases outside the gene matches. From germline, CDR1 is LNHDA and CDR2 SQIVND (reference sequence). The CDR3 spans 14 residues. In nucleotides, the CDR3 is TGTGCCAGTAGTCCTTCTAGCGGTCTCCGGGAGCAGTACTTC. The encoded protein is CASSPSSGLREQYF.

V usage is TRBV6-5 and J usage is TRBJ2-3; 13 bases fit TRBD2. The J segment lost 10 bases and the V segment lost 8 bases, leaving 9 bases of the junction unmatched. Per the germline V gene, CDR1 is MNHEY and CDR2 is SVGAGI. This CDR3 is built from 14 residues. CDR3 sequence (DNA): TGTGCCAGCGGACTAGCGGGGGAGGGTCCGCCGCAGTATTTT. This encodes CASGLAGEGPPQYF.

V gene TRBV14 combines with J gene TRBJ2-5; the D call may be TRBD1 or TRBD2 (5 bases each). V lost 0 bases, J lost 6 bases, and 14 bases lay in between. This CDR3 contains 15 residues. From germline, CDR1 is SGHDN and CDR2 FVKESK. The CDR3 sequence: CASSQDQGVGQTQYF. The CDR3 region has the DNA TGTGCCAGCAGCCAAGATCAGGGAGTGGGTCAGACCCAGTACTTC. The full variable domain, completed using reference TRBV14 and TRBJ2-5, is EAGVTQFPSHSVIEKGQTVTLRCDPISGHDNLYWYRRVMGKEIKFLLHFVKESKQDESGMPNNRFLAERTGGTYSTLKVQPAELEDSGVYFCASSQDQGVGQTQYFGPGTRLLVL.

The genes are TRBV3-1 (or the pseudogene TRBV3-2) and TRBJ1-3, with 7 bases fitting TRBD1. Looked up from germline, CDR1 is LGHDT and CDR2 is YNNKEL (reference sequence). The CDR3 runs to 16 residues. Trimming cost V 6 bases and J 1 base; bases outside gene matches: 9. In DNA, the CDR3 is TGTGCCAGCAGTAATCGACAGGGACTATCTGGAAACACCATATATTTT. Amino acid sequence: CASSNRQGLSGNTIYF.

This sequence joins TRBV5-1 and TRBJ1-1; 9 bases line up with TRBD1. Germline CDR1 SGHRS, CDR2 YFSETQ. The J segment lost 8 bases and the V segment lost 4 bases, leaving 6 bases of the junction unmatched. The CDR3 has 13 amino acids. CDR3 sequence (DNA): TGCGCCAGCAGCCACAGGGGACAGGGCGAAGCTTTCTTT. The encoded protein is CASSHRGQGEAFF.

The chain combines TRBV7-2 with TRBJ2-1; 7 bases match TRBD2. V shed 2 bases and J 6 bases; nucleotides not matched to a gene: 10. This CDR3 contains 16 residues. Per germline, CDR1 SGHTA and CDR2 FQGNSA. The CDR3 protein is CASSLSPAGVGNEQFF. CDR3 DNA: TGTGCCAGCAGCTTAAGTCCTGCGGGAGTAGGCAATGAGCAGTTCTTC.

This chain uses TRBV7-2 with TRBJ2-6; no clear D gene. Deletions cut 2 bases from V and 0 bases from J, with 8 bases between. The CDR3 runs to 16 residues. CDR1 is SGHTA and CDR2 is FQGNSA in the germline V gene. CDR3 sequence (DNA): TGTGCCAGCAGCTTATTGCCGGGCTCTGGGGCCAACGTCCTGACTTTC. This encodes CASSLLPGSGANVLTF.

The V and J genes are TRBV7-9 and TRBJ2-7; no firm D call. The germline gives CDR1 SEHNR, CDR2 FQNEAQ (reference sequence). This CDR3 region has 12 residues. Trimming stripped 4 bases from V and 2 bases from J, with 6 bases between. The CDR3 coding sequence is TGTGCCAGCAGCTCACGGGCCTACGAGCAGTACTTC. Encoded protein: CASSSRAYEQYF.

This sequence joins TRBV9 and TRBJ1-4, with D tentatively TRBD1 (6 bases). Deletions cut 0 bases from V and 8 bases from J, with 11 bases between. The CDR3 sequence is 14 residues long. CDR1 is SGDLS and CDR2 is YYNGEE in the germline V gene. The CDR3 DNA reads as TGTGCCAGCAGCGTAGGCGTAGGGGGGGAAAAACTGTTTTTT. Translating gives CASSVGVGGEKLFF.

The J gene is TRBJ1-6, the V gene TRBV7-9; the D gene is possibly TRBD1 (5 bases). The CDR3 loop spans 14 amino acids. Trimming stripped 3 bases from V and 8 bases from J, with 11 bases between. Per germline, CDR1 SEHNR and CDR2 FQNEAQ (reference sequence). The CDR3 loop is CASSFGTIDSPLHF. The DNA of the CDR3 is TGTGCCAGCAGCTTCGGGACGATTGATTCACCCCTCCACTTT.

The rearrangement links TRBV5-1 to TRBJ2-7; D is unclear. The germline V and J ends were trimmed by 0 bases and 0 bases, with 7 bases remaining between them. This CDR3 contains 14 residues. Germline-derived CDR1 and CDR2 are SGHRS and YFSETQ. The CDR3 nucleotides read TGCGCCAGCAGCTTGGAACGGAGCTCCTACGAGCAGTACTTC. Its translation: CASSLERSSYEQYF.

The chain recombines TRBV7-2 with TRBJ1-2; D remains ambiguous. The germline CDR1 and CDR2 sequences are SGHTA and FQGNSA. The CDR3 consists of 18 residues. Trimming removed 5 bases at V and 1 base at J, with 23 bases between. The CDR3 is CASSLSRRVQDLNYGYTF. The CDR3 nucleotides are TGTGCCAGCAGCCTATCAAGACGGGTCCAAGACCTTAACTATGGCTACACCTTC.

The CDR3, as DNA: TGCAGCGACAGTACAGGGTTAGGGGGCTACACCTTC. This codes for CSDSTGLGGYTF. The rearrangement uses TRBV29-1 and TRBJ1-2; weak D call: TRBD1 (6 bases). Germline loops: CDR1 SQVTM, CDR2 ANQGSEA. The CDR3 sequence is 12 residues long. V gave up 7 bases and J gave up 8 bases, with 17 bases separating them.

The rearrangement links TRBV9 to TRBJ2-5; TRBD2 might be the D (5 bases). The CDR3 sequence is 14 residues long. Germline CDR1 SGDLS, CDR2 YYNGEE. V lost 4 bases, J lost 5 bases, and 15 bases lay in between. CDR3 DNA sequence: TGTGCCAGCAGCTTCAGCCGGACTGAGGAGACCCAGTACTTC. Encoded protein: CASSFSRTEETQYF.

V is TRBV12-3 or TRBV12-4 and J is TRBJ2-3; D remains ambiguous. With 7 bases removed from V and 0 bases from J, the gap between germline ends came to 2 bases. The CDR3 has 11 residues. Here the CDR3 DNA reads TGTGCCAGCACTAGCACAGATACGCAGTATTTT. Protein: CASTSTDTQYF.

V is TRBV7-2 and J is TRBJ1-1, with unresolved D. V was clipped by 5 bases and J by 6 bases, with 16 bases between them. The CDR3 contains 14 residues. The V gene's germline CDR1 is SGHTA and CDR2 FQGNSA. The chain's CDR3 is CASSPAPLPSEAFF. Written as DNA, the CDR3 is TGTGCCAGCAGCCCGGCCCCTCTCCCGTCTGAAGCTTTCTTT.

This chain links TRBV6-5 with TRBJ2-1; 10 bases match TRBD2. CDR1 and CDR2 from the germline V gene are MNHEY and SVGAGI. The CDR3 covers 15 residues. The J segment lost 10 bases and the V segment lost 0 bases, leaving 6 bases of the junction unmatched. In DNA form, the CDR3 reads TGTGCCAGCAGTTACTCCCAGCGGGGGGGCCGGGAGCAGTTCTTC. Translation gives CASSYSQRGGREQFF.

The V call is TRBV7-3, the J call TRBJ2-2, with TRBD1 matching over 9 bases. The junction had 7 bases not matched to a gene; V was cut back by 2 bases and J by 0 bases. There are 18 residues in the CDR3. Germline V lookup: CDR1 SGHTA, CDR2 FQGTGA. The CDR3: CASSLAPGTGTNTGELFF. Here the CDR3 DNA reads TGTGCCAGCAGCTTAGCCCCCGGGACAGGGACGAACACCGGGGAGCTGTTTTTT. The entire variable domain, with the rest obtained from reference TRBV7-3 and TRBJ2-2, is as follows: GAGVSQTPSNKVTEKGKYVELRCDPISGHTALYWYRQSLGQGPEFLIYFQGTGAADDSGLPNDRFFAVRPEGSVSTLKIQRTERGDSAVYLCASSLAPGTGTNTGELFFGEGSRLTVL.